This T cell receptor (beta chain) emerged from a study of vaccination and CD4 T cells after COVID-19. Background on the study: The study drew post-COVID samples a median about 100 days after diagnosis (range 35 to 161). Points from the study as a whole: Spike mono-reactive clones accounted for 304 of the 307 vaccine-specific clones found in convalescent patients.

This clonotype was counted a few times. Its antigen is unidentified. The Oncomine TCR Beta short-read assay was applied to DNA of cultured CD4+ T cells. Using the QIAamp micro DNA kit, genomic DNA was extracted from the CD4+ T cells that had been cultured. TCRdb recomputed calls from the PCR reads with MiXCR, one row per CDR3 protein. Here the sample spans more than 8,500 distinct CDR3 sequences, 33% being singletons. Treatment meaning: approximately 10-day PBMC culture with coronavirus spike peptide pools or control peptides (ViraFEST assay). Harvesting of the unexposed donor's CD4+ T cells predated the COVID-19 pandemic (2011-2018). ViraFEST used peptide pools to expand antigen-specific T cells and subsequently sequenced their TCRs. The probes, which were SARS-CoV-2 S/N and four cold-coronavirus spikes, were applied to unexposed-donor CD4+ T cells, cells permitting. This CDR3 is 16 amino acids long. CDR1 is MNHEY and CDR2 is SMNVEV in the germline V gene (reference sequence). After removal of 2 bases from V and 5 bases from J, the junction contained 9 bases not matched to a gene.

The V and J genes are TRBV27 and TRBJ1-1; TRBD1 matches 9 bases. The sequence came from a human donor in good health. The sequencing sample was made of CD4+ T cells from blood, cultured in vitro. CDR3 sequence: CASSLAGQGLRTEAFF. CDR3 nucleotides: TGTGCCAGCAGTTTAGCAGGACAGGGGCTTAGGACTGAAGCTTTCTTT.